The T cell receptor (beta chain) described here comes from a study of Ad26.COV2.S vaccination and SARS-CoV-2 variants. Germline V gene lookup returns CDR1 KGHSH and CDR2 LQKENI. V was cut by 2 bases and J by 8 bases, with 7 bases left in between. The CDR3 length is 12 residues. Study conclusions and caveats: Substantial response breadth was reportedly seen for spike-specific CD8+ and CD4+ T cells after vaccination. Greater spike-specific TCR breadth was seen in vaccine recipients than in placebo recipients.

Generated by immunoSEQ multiplex PCR, the TCRdb table keeps only in-frame clones and is missing some. The sample lists over 85,000 clones, roughly 75% occurring once. A note on this clone: What it binds is not known.

The rearrangement uses TRBV18 and TRBJ1-3; D uncertain. This TCR derives from a human donor who had recovered from COVID-19. The sequencing used peripheral blood, collected after recovery from COVID-19. The DNA of the CDR3 is TGTGCCAGCTCACCAACGTTTCACACCATATATTTT. This translates into CASSPTFHTIYF.